Listed below are T cell receptor beta chains from one sample, sequenced in a study of vaccination and CD4 T cells after COVID-19. TCRdb passed the PCR reads through MiXCR, listing each CDR3 protein once. The sample carries about 13,000 distinct CDR3 sequences, about two fifths recorded once. No antigen has been identified for these receptors. Sequenced sample: CD4+ T cells from blood, cultured in vitro. These receptors came from a human donor who had recovered from COVID-19. Both conserved end residues are part of each CDR3. D genes are given only for firm matches. Expanded clones are given a class, and other clones once, few, many or no size at all.

J gene	clone size	D gene	V gene	CDR3 DNA	CDR3 protein
TRBJ2-7	few	NA	TRBV4-1	TGCGCCAGCAGCCAAGATCGAACGCTTCGGGAGCAGTACTTC	CASSQDRTLREQYF
TRBJ1-2	NA	TRBD1	TRBV7-8	TGTGCCAGCAGCTCCCTCCTCGACAGGGGGAATGGCTACACCTTC	CASSSLLDRGNGYTF
TRBJ2-2	NA	NA	TRBV29-1	TGCAGCGCCAGGGACGCCGGGGAGCTGTTTTTT	CSARDAGELFF
TRBJ1-2	NA	TRBD1	TRBV7-9	TGTGCCAGCAGCCCTGCGAGACAGGGGGCGGAGGGCTGCACCTTC	CASSPARQGAEGCTF
TRBJ2-3	few	NA	TRBV15	TGTGCCACCAGCAGAGATCCTCTTGGAGATACGCAGTATTTT	CATSRDPLGDTQYF
TRBJ1-5	NA	NA	TRBV12-3/TRBV12-4	TGTGCCAGCAGTTTTCAGGGAGGGAATCAGCCCCAGCATTTT	CASSFQGGNQPQHF
TRBJ2-4	NA	NA	TRBV7-2	TGTGCCAGCAGCTTAGGGACAGCTAGAGCAAACATTCAGTACTTC	CASSLGTARANIQYF
TRBJ1-3	NA	NA	TRBV20-1	TGCAGTGCTAGGGGGGACGACGGGAACACCATATATTTT	CSARGDDGNTIYF
TRBJ2-3	NA	NA	TRBV2	TGTGCCAGCAGTTCCAAAGAGGGTACGCAGTATTTT	CASSSKEGTQYF
TRBJ2-5	NA	NA	TRBV30	TGTGCCTGGAGCCCAAGGAGGGACGGGACCCAGTACTTC	CAWSPRRDGTQYF
TRBJ1-1	few	TRBD1	TRBV27	TGTGCCAGCAGTTCTTCCGGGACAGGCGCCTTGCGGGCTTTCTTT	CASSSSGTGALRAFF
TRBJ2-1	NA	NA	TRBV9	TGTGCCAGCAGCGTAGAGGCCTACTCCTACAATGAGCAGTTCTTC	CASSVEAYSYNEQFF
TRBJ1-2	NA	TRBD1	TRBV7-2	TGTGCCAGCAGCTTCCCTCGGGACAGCCACTATGGCTACACCTTC	CASSFPRDSHYGYTF
TRBJ1-1	NA	NA	TRBV7-2	TGTGCCAGCAGCTTACAGACGAACACTGAAGCTTTCTTT	CASSLQTNTEAFF
TRBJ2-1	once	NA	TRBV9	TGTGCCTCTAGCGTGAACTCCTACAATGAGCAGTTCTTC	CASSVNSYNEQFF
TRBJ2-7	few	TRBD2	TRBV7-9	TGTGCCAGCAGTCTCGGACTAGCGGGAGGGCTGGACGAGCAGTACTTC	CASSLGLAGGLDEQYF
TRBJ2-7	NA	NA	TRBV27	TGTGCCAGCAGTTTGCGACGTAGCAGCTACGAGCAGTACTTC	CASSLRRSSYEQYF
TRBJ2-3	few	TRBD2	TRBV4-3	TGCGCCAGCAGCCAAGAGGGGACTAGCGAAGATACGCAGTATTTT	CASSQEGTSEDTQYF
TRBJ2-1	NA	TRBD2	TRBV5-1	TGCGCCAGCAGCTTGAGGGCTAGCGGAAACAATGAGCAGTTCTTC	CASSLRASGNNEQFF
TRBJ1-2	NA	TRBD1	TRBV3-1	TGTGCCAGCAGCCAAGTCGCAGGGGGTCCTGGCTACACCTTC	CASSQVAGGPGYTF